This T cell receptor (beta chain) was documented in a study of blood T cell repertoires in COVID-19. On the study more broadly: Donors in the United States, Italy and Spain gave samples during acute or convalescent COVID-19. T cells, B-cell-depleted T cells, or PBMCs provided the cDNA or gDNA that served as material.

Sequencing was performed with immunoSEQ multiplex PCR; in TCRdb, only in-frame clones are kept and a portion is missing. The sample yields about 340,000 clones, about 86% seen once. The germline V gene encodes CDR1 ENHRY and CDR2 SYGVKD. V dropped 10 bases and J dropped 4; count of bases not matched to a gene: 16. This CDR3 contains 16 residues. Clinical histories supplied by participants themselves formed the basis of cohort assignment. This clonotype originated in a middle-aged woman with acute COVID-19. Sequenced material: PBMCs or T cells enriched from blood (not recorded which). This chain links TRBV10-3 with TRBJ1-1; TRBD1 matches 9 bases. The DNA for the CDR3 is TGTGCCACCCATTCTTCTTCCGGGACAGGGAGCACTGAAGCTTTCTTT. Protein sequence: CATHSSSGTGSTEAFF.